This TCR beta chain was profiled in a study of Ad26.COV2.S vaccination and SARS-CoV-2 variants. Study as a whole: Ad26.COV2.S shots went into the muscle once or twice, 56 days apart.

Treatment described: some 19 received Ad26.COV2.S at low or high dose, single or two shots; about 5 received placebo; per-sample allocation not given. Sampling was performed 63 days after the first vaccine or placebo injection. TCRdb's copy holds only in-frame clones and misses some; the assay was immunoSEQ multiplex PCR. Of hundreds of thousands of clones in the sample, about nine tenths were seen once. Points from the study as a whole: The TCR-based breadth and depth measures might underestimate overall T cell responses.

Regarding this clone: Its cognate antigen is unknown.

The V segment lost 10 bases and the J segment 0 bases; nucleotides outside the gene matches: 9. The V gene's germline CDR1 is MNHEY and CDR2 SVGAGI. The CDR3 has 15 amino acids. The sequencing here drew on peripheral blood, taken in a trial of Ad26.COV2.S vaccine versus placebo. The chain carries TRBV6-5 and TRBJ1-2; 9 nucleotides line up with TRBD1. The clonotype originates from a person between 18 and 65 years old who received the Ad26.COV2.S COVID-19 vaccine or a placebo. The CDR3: CATRDREVSNYGYTF. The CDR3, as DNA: TGTGCCACCCGGGACAGGGAGGTTTCTAACTATGGCTACACCTTC.